Below are 23 T cell receptor beta chains sequenced from a single sample in a study of vaccination and CD4 T cells after COVID-19. The antigens these receptors bind are not known. The time point was: late sampling 161 to 241 days after vaccination in a few convalescent patients. Treatment of the sample: roughly ten-day PBMC culture with coronavirus spike peptide pools or control peptides (ViraFEST assay). The Oncomine TCR Beta short-read assay sequenced DNA from cultured CD4+ T cells. Each CDR3 protein gets one entry after TCRdb re-called the PCR reads with MiXCR. The data hold under 20,000 distinct CDR3 sequences, with around 50% observed a single time. The sequencing used CD4+ T cells from blood, cultured in vitro, collected about 7 months after SARS-CoV-2 vaccination. Receptors originate from a human donor who had recovered from COVID-19.

The V gene is TRBV20-1, the J gene TRBJ1-2, with 7 bases fitting TRBD1. The CDR3 loop spans 12 amino acids. CDR1 is DFQATT, CDR2 SNEGSKA, per germline (reference sequence). The trim removed 4 bases at V and 7 bases at J, leaving 6 bases unmatched. CDR3 sequence: CSAKGRGAGYTF. In nucleotides, the CDR3 is TGCAGTGCTAAGGGCAGGGGGGCTGGCTACACCTTC.

This chain links TRBV7-2 with TRBJ1-6, with 7 nucleotides matching TRBD1. Unmatched junction bases numbered 6, after V lost 5 bases and J lost 5 bases. The CDR3 runs to 15 residues. Germline V gene data show CDR1 as SGHTA and CDR2 as FQGNSA. CDR3 DNA sequence: TGTGCCAGCAGCACTCGACAGGGACATAATTCACCCCTCCACTTT. Translated: CASSTRQGHNSPLHF.

Turning to this clonotype: This CDR3 fails to terminate in the conserved phenylalanine or tryptophan, so it likely reflects a read error. The DNA is omitted, as the CDR3 cannot be located on it reliably, and the CDR3 follows TCRdb's listing. The V and J genes are TRBV2 and TRBJ2-3; the table's D gene call, TRBD1, was not cross checked with the DNA. Per germline, CDR1 SNHLY and CDR2 FYNNEI. The CDR3 numbers 13 amino acids, ends counted. CDR3 sequence: CASSEEGQGPLFY.

This clonotype has just a few counts. This chain connects TRBV20-1 to TRBJ2-5; D assignment may be TRBD1 or TRBD2 (6 bases each). The CDR3 sequence is 15 residues long. Trimming took 0 bases from V and 2 from J, leaving 13 bases between them. CDR1 and CDR2 (germline): DFQATT, SNEGSKA (reference sequence). CDR3 residues: CSARDQGGLQETQYF. The CDR3 DNA reads as TGCAGTGCTAGAGACCAAGGGGGGTTGCAAGAGACCCAGTACTTC.

The count of this clonotype is one. The J gene is TRBJ1-5, the V gene TRBV6-1; D may be TRBD1 (5 bases). The germline V and J ends were trimmed by 5 bases and 4 bases, with 9 bases remaining between them. Germline values: CDR1 MNHNS, CDR2 SASEGT. This CDR3 contains 13 residues. The CDR3 sequence is CASSRRVNQPQHF. The CDR3 nucleotides are TGTGCCAGCAGTCGCAGGGTAAATCAGCCCCAGCATTTT.

This clonotype is classed as large. CDR3 protein: CASTPTAAETQYF. CDR3 DNA: TGTGCCAGCACCCCTACGGCAGCAGAGACCCAGTACTTC. The chain links TRBV7-9 to TRBJ2-5, with D unresolved. The V end was cut by 7 bases, the J end by 4 bases, with 13 bases between. The CDR3 is 13 amino acids. CDR1 is SEHNR and CDR2 is FQNEAQ in the germline V gene (reference sequence).

This clonotype was counted a single time. The V call is TRBV2, the J call TRBJ2-1, with 8 bases identical to TRBD1. The V gene's germline CDR1 is SNHLY and CDR2 FYNNEI. This CDR3 is 13 amino acids long. J was trimmed by 9 bases and V by 6 bases; bases with no gene match: 7. The DNA for the CDR3 is TGTGCCAGCAGAAACAGGGGGTATTTTGAGCAGTTCTTC. This sequence encodes CASRNRGYFEQFF.

In its sample, this clonotype was seen a few times. The chain recombines TRBV7-9 with TRBJ1-6; 10 bases align to TRBD1. This CDR3 has 16 amino acids. V lost 4 bases, J lost 10 bases, and 10 bases stayed unmatched. Germline CDR1 SEHNR, CDR2 FQNEAQ (reference sequence). The CDR3 nucleotides read TGTGCCAGCAGCTCCCTAGTGACAGGGGGCACCTCACCCCTCCACTTT. Protein sequence: CASSSLVTGGTSPLHF. Based on the CDR3 plus reference TRBV7-9 and TRBJ1-6, the full variable domain is DTGVSQNPRHKITKRGQNVTFRCDPISEHNRLYWYRQTLGQGPEFLTYFQNEAQLEKSRLLSDRFSAERPKGSFSTLEIQRTEQGDSAMYLCASSSLVTGGTSPLHFGNGTRLTVT.

The J gene is TRBJ2-7, the V gene TRBV27, with TRBD2 matching 8 bases. The germline V gene has CDR1 MNHEY and CDR2 SMNVEV (reference sequence). V was clipped by 4 bases and J by 4 bases; unmatched bases: 6. The CDR3 sequence is 14 residues long. The CDR3 region is CASSSSGGGYEQYF. Here the CDR3 DNA reads TGTGCCAGCAGTTCCAGCGGGGGAGGATACGAGCAGTACTTC.

J is TRBJ1-2 and V is TRBV7-9; possibly TRBD1 for D (5 bases). There are 13 residues in the CDR3. Per germline, CDR1 SEHNR and CDR2 FQNEAQ (reference sequence). Trimming removed 3 bases at V and 2 bases at J, with 7 bases between. DNA for the CDR3: TGTGCCAGCAGCTTGGGGCACAACTATGGCTACACCTTC. Translated, it gives CASSLGHNYGYTF.

The rearrangement joins TRBV10-3 to TRBJ1-2; unclear D gene. The V gene's germline CDR1 is ENHRY and CDR2 SYGVKD. V lost 3 bases and J lost 4, with 12 bases in between. The CDR3 covers 14 residues. The CDR3 region has the DNA TGTGCCATCAGTGATGGCGCTTTTGGCTATGGCTACACCTTC. Its translation is CAISDGAFGYGYTF.

The chain joins TRBV7-2 to TRBJ2-3; 11 nucleotides align to TRBD2. J lost 4 bases, V lost 2 bases, and 11 bases had no gene match. The CDR3 extends over 18 amino acids. Germline V gives CDR1 SGHTA, CDR2 FQGNSA. The CDR3 coding sequence is TGTGCCAGCAGCTTATCTGTTAGTAGCGGGGGGGCCCCAGATACGCAGTATTTT. This gives the protein CASSLSVSSGGAPDTQYF. The whole variable domain, remainder taken from reference TRBV7-2 and TRBJ2-3, is GAGVSQSPSNKVTEKGKDVELRCDPISGHTALYWYRQSLGQGLEFLIYFQGNSAPDKSGLPSDRFSAERTGGSVSTLTIQRTQQEDSAVYLCASSLSVSSGGAPDTQYFGPGTRLTVL.

The chain uses TRBV19 and TRBJ2-7; 7 bases fit TRBD1. This CDR3 spans 11 amino acids. Germline-derived CDR1 and CDR2 are LNHDA and SQIVND (reference sequence). With V trimmed by 10 bases and J by 6 bases, 6 bases remained unmatched. In nucleotides, the CDR3 is TGTGCCACTAAGGGACAGACCGAGCAGTACTTC. This codes for CATKGQTEQYF.

J is TRBJ2-7 and V is TRBV2; D unresolved. Germline assignment: CDR1 SNHLY and CDR2 FYNNEI. V lost 3 bases and J lost 3, with 3 bases in between. CDR3 length: 11 amino acids. CDR3 coding DNA: TGTGCCAGCAGTGACTACTACGAGCAGTACTTC. This gives the protein CASSDYYEQYF. Variable domain in full (rest from reference TRBV2 and TRBJ2-7): EPEVTQTPSHQVTQMGQEVILRCVPISNHLYFYWYRQILGQKVEFLVSFYNNEISEKSEIFDDQFSVERPDGSNFTLKIRSTKLEDSAMYFCASSDYYEQYFGPGTRLTVT.

V and J are TRBV6-5 and TRBJ2-7, with D uncertain. The CDR3 has 13 amino acids. Per germline, CDR1 MNHEY and CDR2 SVGAGI. V dropped 0 bases and J dropped 2 bases, with 5 bases sitting between them. CDR3 in amino acids: CASSYSDPYEQYF. The DNA of the CDR3 is TGTGCCAGCAGTTACTCAGATCCCTACGAGCAGTACTTC.

This clonotype showed up just once. The CDR3 sequence: CATSDSYGGDTIYF. For the CDR3, the DNA is TGTGCCACCAGTGATTCTTACGGAGGGGACACCATATATTTT. This sequence joins TRBV24-1 and TRBJ1-3; TRBD1 is a possible D gene (5 bases). Germline lookup yields CDR1 KGHDR and CDR2 SFDVKD. This CDR3 contains 14 residues. V was trimmed by 2 bases and J by 8 bases, leaving 12 bases between them.

The gene calls are TRBV12-3 or TRBV12-4 and TRBJ2-5; TRBD1 aligns across 9 bases. Trimming cost V 7 bases and J 2 bases; bases outside gene matches: 11. The CDR3 totals 16 residues. CDR3 DNA sequence: TGTGCCAGCACCCCTGGCCGCGGGACAGGGCAAGAGACCCAGTACTTC. Translation gives CASTPGRGTGQETQYF.

The J gene is TRBJ1-5, the V gene TRBV7-8; no firm D call. The CDR3 contains 12 residues. Germline V gives CDR1 SGHVS, CDR2 FQNEAQ. The V end was cut by 4 bases, the J end by 5 bases, with 6 bases between. CDR3 protein: CASSSLDQPQHF. In nucleotides, the CDR3 is TGTGCCAGCAGCTCCCTGGATCAGCCCCAGCATTTT. Drawing the rest from reference TRBV7-8 and TRBJ1-5, the complete variable domain is GAGVSQSPRYKVAKRGQDVALRCDPISGHVSLFWYQQALGQGPEFLTYFQNEAQLDKSGLPSDRFFAERPEGSVSTLKIQRTQQEDSAVYLCASSSLDQPQHFGDGTRLSIL.

Note on this clonotype: The junction does not match germline at one end; this may be a read error. This sequence joins TRBV7-7 and TRBJ2-1, with a weak D call TRBD2 (6 bases). CDR1 is SSHAT and CDR2 is FNYEAQ in the germline V gene (reference sequence). CDR3 length: 14 amino acids. This chain's CDR3 is CASSPRGLNNEQFF. The CDR3 coding sequence is TGTGCTAGCAGCCCCCGGGGACTTAACAATGAGCAGTTCTTC.

This clonotype was seen a few times. The chain employs TRBV6-2 or TRBV6-3 and TRBJ2-1; D is unclear. CDR1 is MNHEY, CDR2 SVGEGT, per germline. The V gene lost 4 bases and the J gene lost 0 bases, with 13 bases spanning the gap. This CDR3 contains 16 residues. The CDR3 bases are TGTGCCAGCAGTTCACGACCGACCGACTCCTACAATGAGCAGTTCTTC. It translates to CASSSRPTDSYNEQFF.

The gene calls are TRBV11-3 and TRBJ2-5; the match to TRBD1 covers 7 bases. The CDR3 has 13 amino acids. Germline assignment: CDR1 SGHNT and CDR2 YENEEA. J lost 5 bases, V lost 3 bases, and 3 bases had no gene match. The CDR3, as DNA: TGTGCCAGCAGCTTTGACAGGGAGGAGACCCAGTACTTC. Encoded protein: CASSFDREETQYF.

This rearrangement joins TRBV28 to TRBJ1-2, with a weak D call TRBD1 (6 bases). The CDR3 sequence is 14 residues long. Germline V gives CDR1 MDHEN, CDR2 SYDVKM. V lost 7 bases and J lost 1, with 13 bases in between. In DNA form, the CDR3 reads TGTGCCAGCACCGAGGACAGAGATAACTATGGCTACACCTTC. Its protein product is CASTEDRDNYGYTF.

This sequence joins TRBV28 and TRBJ2-3; 9 bases line up with TRBD2. This CDR3 region has 17 residues. V shed 3 bases and J 3 bases; nucleotides not matched to a gene: 10. CDR1 and CDR2 from the germline V gene are MDHEN and SYDVKM. CDR3 nucleotides: TGTGCCAGCAGTTTTAATCAGCGGGGGGACGTTACAGATACGCAGTATTTT. Encoded protein: CASSFNQRGDVTDTQYF.